These T cell receptor beta chains were read from a single sample in a study of shared clonotypes between healthy human individuals. Some clones are missing from TCRdb's copy, which holds only in-frame ones; the method was immunoSEQ multiplex PCR. The sample includes about 1 million clones, roughly 80% seen only once; the top ten take approximately 1.5%. Sequenced sample: memory CD4+ T cells sorted from blood. Receptors were obtained from a man in his late teens or twenties in good health. Each CDR3 is given with its conserved first and last residue. Fields, in order: V gene, D gene, J gene, clone size, CDR3 protein, CDR3 DNA. A D gene is named only where the DNA matches it firmly. The size of a clone is reported for some rows only, either as once, few or many, or as a class for expanded clones.

TRBV6-1	TRBD1	TRBJ2-7	.	CASSFQGVRDEQYF	TGTGCCAGCAGTTTTCAGGGGGTCCGGGACGAGCAGTACTTC
TRBV5-5	TRBD1	TRBJ1-6	.	CASRMTQGTNSPLHF	TGTGCCAGCAGAATGACACAGGGGACCAATTCACCCCTCCACTTT
TRBV5-6	TRBD2	TRBJ2-1	.	CASSRLAGANEQFF	TGTGCCAGCAGTCGACTAGCGGGAGCCAATGAGCAGTTCTTC
TRBV9	TRBD2	TRBJ2-3	.	CASSPRGGASTDTQYF	TGTGCCAGCAGCCCCCGGGGGGGGGCAAGCACAGATACGCAGTATTTT
TRBV5-1	TRBD2	TRBJ2-5	few	CASSLKVLAGGRETQYF	TGCGCCAGCAGCTTGAAGGTGCTAGCGGGGGGGCGGGAGACCCAGTACTTC
TRBV6-5	.	TRBJ1-1	.	CASSYSAGNTEAFF	TGTGCCAGCAGTTACTCAGCAGGGAACACTGAAGCTTTCTTT
TRBV6-6	TRBD2	TRBJ2-5	few	CASSYGLGETQYF	TGTGCCAGCAGTTACGGACTAGGAGAGACCCAGTACTTC
TRBV2	.	TRBJ1-4	.	CASKLGGGDEKLFF	TGTGCCAGCAAACTCGGGGGCGGTGATGAAAAACTGTTTTTT
TRBV6-1	.	TRBJ1-1	.	CASSAGPNTEAFF	TGTGCCAGCAGTGCAGGGCCGAACACTGAAGCTTTCTTT
TRBV18	.	TRBJ2-3	.	CASTLSESHTQYF	TGTGCCAGCACCCTAAGTGAGTCCCATACGCAGTATTTT
TRBV7-2	TRBD2	TRBJ2-1	.	CASSPGLAGGLEQFF	TGTGCCAGCAGCCCGGGACTAGCGGGGGGGCTTGAGCAGTTCTTC
TRBV28	TRBD1	TRBJ1-6	few	CASSPITGGTGNSPLHF	TGTGCCAGCAGCCCCATTACAGGGGGTACTGGAAATTCACCCCTCCACTTT
TRBV15	.	TRBJ2-7	once	CATGRGPLYEQYF	TGTGCCACCGGGAGGGGGCCCCTCTACGAGCAGTACTTC
TRBV6-1	TRBD1	TRBJ1-5	.	CASSYTTGDNQPQHF	TGTGCCAGCTCCTATACGACAGGGGATAACCAGCCCCAGCATTTT
TRBV28	.	TRBJ2-7	once	CASSLRIPYEQYF	TGTGCCAGCAGTTTGAGGATACCCTACGAGCAGTACTTC
TRBV4-3	TRBD2	TRBJ2-2	once	CASSLGLAGGTTGELFF	TGCGCCAGCAGCCTGGGACTAGCGGGAGGAACCACCGGGGAGCTGTTTTTT
TRBV7-2	TRBD2	TRBJ2-7	.	CASSKLAGGLGEQYF	TGTGCCAGCAGCAAGCTAGCGGGAGGGCTGGGAGAGCAGTACTTC
TRBV30	.	TRBJ2-7	few	CAMGGGRVLDEQYF	TGTGCCATGGGTGGTGGCAGGGTTCTCGACGAGCAGTACTTC
TRBV9	TRBD1	TRBJ2-1	.	CASSVRQGRNNEQFF	TGTGCCAGCAGCGTACGACAGGGGAGGAACAATGAGCAGTTCTTC
TRBV11-2	.	TRBJ2-3	.	CASSVGTSHGDTQYF	TGTGCCAGCAGCGTCGGGACTTCCCATGGAGATACGCAGTATTTT
TRBV30	TRBD2	TRBJ2-7	.	CAWRVPSGTYEQYF	TGTGCCTGGAGGGTCCCTAGCGGGACCTACGAGCAGTACTTC
TRBV10-1	TRBD2	TRBJ2-5	.	CASSESPSGGQETQYF	TGCGCCAGCAGTGAGTCGCCTAGCGGGGGACAAGAGACCCAGTACTTC
TRBV6-1	.	TRBJ2-3	few	CASSEAQGWDTQYF	TGTGCCAGCAGTGAAGCGCAGGGCTGGGATACGCAGTATTTT
TRBV2	.	TRBJ1-6	few	CASNTDSGSSPLHF	TGTGCCAGCAATACCGACAGCGGCAGTTCACCCCTCCACTTT
TRBV7-2	.	TRBJ1-2	.	CASSPSVYSNYGYTF	TGTGCCAGCAGCCCTTCAGTCTATTCTAACTATGGCTACACCTTC
TRBV15	TRBD2	TRBJ2-7	.	CATSRERFSGGSYEQYF	TGTGCCACCAGCAGAGAGCGGTTTAGCGGGGGCTCCTACGAGCAGTACTTC
TRBV2	.	TRBJ1-6	.	CASKPSSYNSPLHF	TGTGCCAGCAAACCGAGCTCCTATAATTCACCCCTCCACTTT
TRBV5-4	.	TRBJ1-4	.	CASSLGGGNEKLFF	TGTGCCAGCAGCTTGGGAGGGGGTAATGAAAAACTGTTTTTT
TRBV18	TRBD1	TRBJ2-7	.	CASSQGQGEAYEQYF	TGTGCCAGCTCCCAGGGACAGGGGGAAGCCTACGAGCAGTACTTC
TRBV5-6	TRBD2	TRBJ2-1	few	CASSLPGGSYNEQFF	TGTGCCAGCAGCTTACCGGGGGGCTCCTACAATGAGCAGTTCTTC
TRBV9	TRBD2	TRBJ2-3	once	CASSEGLAGMGRDTQYF	TGTGCCAGCAGCGAAGGACTAGCGGGGATGGGCAGGGATACGCAGTATTTT